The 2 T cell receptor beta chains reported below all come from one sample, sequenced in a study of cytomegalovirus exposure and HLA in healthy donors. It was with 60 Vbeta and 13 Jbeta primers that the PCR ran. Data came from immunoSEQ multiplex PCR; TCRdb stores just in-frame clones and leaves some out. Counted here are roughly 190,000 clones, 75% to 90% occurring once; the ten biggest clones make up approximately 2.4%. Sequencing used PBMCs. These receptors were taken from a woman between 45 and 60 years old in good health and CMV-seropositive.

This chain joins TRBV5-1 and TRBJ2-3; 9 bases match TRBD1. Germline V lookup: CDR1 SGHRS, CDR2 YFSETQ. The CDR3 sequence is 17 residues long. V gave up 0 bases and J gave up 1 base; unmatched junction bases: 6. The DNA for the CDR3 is TGCGCCAGCAGCTTGGGTGACAGGGGGACGGGCACAGATACGCAGTATTTT. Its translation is CASSLGDRGTGTDTQYF. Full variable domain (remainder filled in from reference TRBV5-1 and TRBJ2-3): KAGVTQTPRYLIKTRGQQVTLSCSPISGHRSVSWYQQTPGQGLQFLFEYFSETQRNKGNFPGRFSGRQFSNSRSEMNVSTLELGDSALYLCASSLGDRGTGTDTQYFGPGTRLTVL.

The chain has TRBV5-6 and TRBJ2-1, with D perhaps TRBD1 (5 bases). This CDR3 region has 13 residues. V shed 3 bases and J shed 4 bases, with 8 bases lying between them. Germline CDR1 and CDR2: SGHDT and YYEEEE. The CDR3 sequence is CASSSQDYNEQFF. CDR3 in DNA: TGTGCCAGCAGCTCACAGGATTACAATGAGCAGTTCTTC.